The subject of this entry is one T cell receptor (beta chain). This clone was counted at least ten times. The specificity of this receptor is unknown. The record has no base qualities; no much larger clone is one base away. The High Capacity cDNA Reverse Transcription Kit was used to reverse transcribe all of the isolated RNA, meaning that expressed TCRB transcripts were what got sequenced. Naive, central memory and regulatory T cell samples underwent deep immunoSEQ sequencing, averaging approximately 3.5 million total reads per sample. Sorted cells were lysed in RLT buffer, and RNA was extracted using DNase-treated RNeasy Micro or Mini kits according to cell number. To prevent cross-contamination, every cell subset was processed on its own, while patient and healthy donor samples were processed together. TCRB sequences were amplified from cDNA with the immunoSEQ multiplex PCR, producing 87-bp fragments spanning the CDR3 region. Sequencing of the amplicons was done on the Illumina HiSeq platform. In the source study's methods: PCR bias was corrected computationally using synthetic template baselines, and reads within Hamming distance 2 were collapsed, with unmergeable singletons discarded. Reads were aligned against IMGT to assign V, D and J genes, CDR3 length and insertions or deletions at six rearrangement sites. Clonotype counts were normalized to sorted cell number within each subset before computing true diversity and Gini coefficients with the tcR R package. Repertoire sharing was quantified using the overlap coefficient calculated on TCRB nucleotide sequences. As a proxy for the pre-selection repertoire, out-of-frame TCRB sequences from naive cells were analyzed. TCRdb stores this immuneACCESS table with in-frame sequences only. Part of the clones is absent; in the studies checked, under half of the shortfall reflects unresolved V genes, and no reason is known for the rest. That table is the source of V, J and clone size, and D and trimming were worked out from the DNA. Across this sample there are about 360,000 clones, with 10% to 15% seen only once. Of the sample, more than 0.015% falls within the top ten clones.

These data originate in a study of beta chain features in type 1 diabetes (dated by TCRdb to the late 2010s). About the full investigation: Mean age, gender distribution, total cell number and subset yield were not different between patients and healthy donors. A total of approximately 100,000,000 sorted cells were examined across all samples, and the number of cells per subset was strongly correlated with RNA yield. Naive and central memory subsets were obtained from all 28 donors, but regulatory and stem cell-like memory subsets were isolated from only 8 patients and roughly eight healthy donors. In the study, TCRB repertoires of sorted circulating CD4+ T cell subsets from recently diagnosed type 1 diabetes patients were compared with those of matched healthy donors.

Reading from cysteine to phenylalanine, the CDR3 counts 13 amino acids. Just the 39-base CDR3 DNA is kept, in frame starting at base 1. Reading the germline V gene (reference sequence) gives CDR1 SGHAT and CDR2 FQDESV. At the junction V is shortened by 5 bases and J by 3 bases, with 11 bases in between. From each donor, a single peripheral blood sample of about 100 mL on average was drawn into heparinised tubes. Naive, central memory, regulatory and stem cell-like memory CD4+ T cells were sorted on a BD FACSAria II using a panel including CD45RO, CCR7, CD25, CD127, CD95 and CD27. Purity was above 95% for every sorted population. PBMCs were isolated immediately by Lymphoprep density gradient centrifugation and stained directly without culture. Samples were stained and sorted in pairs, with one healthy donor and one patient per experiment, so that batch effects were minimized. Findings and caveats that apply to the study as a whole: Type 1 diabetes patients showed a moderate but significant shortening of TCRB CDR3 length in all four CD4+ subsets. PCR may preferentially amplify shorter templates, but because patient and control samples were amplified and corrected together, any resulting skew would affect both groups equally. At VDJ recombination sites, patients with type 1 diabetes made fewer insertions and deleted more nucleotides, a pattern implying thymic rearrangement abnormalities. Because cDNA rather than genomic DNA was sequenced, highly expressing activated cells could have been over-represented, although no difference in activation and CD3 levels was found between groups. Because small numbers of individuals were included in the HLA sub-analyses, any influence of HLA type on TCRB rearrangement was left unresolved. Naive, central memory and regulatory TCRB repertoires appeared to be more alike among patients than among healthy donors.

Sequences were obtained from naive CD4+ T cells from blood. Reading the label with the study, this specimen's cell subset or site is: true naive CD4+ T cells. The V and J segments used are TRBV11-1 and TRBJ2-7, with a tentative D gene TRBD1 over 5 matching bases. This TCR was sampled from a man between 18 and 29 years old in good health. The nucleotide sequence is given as TGTGCCAGCAGCGGAGACAGATACTACGAGCAGTACTTC. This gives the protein CASSGDRYYEQYF.